A selection of T cell receptor beta chains follows, all from one sample in a study of blood T cells in healthy people across ages. TCRdb re-derived calls from the 5' RACE reads in MiXCR, one entry per CDR3 protein. The top ten hold about 20% of the sample, which has some 700,000 distinct CDR3 sequences, about 20% seen once. Input material: blood. These TCRs come from a man aged 70 or older in good health. Each CDR3 is given with its conserved first and last residue. Each record gives: D gene, clone size, V gene, J gene, CDR3 protein, CDR3 DNA. D genes are given only for firm matches. The size field is filled for only some rows; it gives once, few, many or a size class.

.,few,TRBV10-3,TRBJ1-1,CAISGWGVNTEAFF,TGTGCCATCAGTGGTTGGGGTGTGAACACTGAAGCTTTCTTT
.,few,TRBV5-1,TRBJ1-6,CASSLGAEGYNSPLHF,TGCGCCAGCAGCCTGGGGGCGGAGGGCTATAATTCACCCCTCCACTTT
.,many,TRBV29-1,TRBJ2-2,CSVENTGELFF,TGCAGCGTTGAGAACACCGGGGAGCTGTTTTTT
TRBD1,many,TRBV5-1,TRBJ1-4,CASSLDGTVNEKLFF,TGCGCCAGCAGCTTGGATGGGACAGTGAATGAAAAACTGTTTTTT
TRBD1,.,TRBV14,TRBJ1-6,CASSQRGQSFSPLHF,TGTGCCAGCAGCCAGCGGGGACAGAGTTTTTCACCCCTCCACTTT
.,few,TRBV7-8,TRBJ2-1,CASSHTRNEQFF,TGTGCCAGCAGCCATACTAGGAATGAGCAGTTCTTC
.,.,TRBV5-5,TRBJ2-2,CASSLAVGFNTGELFF,TGTGCCAGCAGCTTGGCCGTAGGATTCAACACCGGGGAGCTGTTTTTT
.,few,TRBV20-1,TRBJ1-2,CSAAKDRSNYGYTF,TGCAGTGCTGCCAAGGACAGATCTAACTATGGCTACACCTTC
TRBD2,.,TRBV20-1,TRBJ2-2,CSARGASGRFNTGELFF,TGCAGTGCTAGAGGGGCTAGCGGGAGGTTTAACACCGGGGAGCTGTTTTTT
.,.,TRBV4-2,TRBJ2-6,CASSQGQSGANVLTF,TGTGCCAGCAGCCAAGGACAGTCTGGGGCCAACGTCCTGACTTTC
TRBD2,.,TRBV3-1,TRBJ2-5,CASSLPIGGKTQYF,TGTGCCAGCAGCCTCCCAATCGGGGGGAAGACCCAGTACTTC
.,.,TRBV15,TRBJ1-1,CATSRHDQGPNTEAFF,TGTGCCACCAGCAGACACGATCAGGGGCCTAACACTGAAGCTTTCTTT
.,few,TRBV7-2,TRBJ2-1,CASSFHAGTSYNEQFF,TGTGCCAGCAGCTTTCACGCGGGCACCTCCTACAATGAGCAGTTCTTC
.,.,TRBV20-1,TRBJ1-5,CSASRAGGDQPQHF,TGCAGTGCTAGTCGGGCGGGGGGCGATCAGCCCCAGCATTTT
.,.,TRBV12-3/TRBV12-4,TRBJ2-1,CASSLPGNNEQFF,TGTGCCAGCAGTTTACCGGGAAACAATGAGCAGTTCTTC
TRBD2,many,TRBV7-7,TRBJ2-3,CASSSGLASDTQYF,TGTGCCAGCAGCTCGGGACTAGCGTCAGATACGCAGTATTTT
.,.,TRBV21-1,TRBJ2-3,CATTAVRPPTDTQYF,TGTGCCACCACCGCGGTGAGGCCTCCCACAGATACGCAGTATTTT